The clone carrying this T cell receptor beta chain showed up just a few times. Its antigen is still unknown. CDR1 is SGDLS, CDR2 YYNGEE, per germline. Trimming pared 4 bases from V and 3 bases from J, leaving 14 bases between. CDR3 size: 14 residues. The data are from a study of beta chain features in type 1 diabetes. Overall study context: Sorted cells examined across all samples numbered 107,917,701.

Broader study findings: Among all four CD4+ subsets, Type 1 diabetes patients had TCRB CDR3s that were moderately but significantly shorter. Any HLA effect on TCRB rearrangement was left unresolved by small sub-analyses.

Every bit of the isolated RNA underwent reverse transcription, so sequencing read expressed TCRB transcripts. Data came from immunoSEQ multiplex PCR; TCRdb stores just in-frame clones and leaves some out. Of 600,000 to 700,000 clones listed, around 12% are singletons. Only one heparinised blood draw was taken per donor, and its volume averaged approximately 120 mL. Sorting based on CD45RO/CCR7/CD25/CD127/CD95/CD27 separated CD4+ naive, central memory, regulatory and stem cell-like memory cells. J is TRBJ2-7 and V is TRBV9; D remains unclear. The receptor was derived from a man aged 25-40 years with type 1 diabetes. The sequencing input was naive CD4+ T cells from blood. CDR3 sequence reads: CASSPRTAYYEQYF. In nucleotides, the CDR3 is TGTGCCAGCAGCCCTAGGACCGCCTACTACGAGCAGTACTTC.